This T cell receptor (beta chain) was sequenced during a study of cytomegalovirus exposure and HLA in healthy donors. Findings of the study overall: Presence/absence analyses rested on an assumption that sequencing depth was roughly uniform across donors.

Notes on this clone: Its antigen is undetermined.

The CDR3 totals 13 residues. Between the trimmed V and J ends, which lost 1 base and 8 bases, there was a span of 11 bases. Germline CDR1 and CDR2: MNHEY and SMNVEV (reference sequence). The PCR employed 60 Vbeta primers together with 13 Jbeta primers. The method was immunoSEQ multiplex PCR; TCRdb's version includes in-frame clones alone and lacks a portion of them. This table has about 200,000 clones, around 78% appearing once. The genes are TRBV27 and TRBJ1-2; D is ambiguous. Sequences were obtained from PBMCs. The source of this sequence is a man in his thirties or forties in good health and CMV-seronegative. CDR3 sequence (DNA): TGTGCCAGCAGTTTATACGCTTTTCGGGGCTACACCTTC. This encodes CASSLYAFRGYTF.